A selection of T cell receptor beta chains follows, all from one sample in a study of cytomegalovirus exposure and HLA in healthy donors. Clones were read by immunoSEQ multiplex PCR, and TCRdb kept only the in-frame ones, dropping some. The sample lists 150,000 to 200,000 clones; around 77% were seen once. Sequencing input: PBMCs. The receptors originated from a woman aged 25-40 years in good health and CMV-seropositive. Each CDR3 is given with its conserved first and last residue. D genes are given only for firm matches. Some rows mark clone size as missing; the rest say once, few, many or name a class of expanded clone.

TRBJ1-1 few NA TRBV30 CAWSVGATEAFF TGTGCCTGGAGTGTGGGGGCAACCGAAGCTTTCTTT
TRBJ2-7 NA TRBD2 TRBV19 CASSSFLAGGDEQYF TGTGCCAGTAGTTCTTTTTTAGCGGGAGGCGACGAGCAGTACTTC
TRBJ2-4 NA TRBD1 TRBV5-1 CASSEGQGLLAKNIQYF TGCGCCAGCAGCGAAGGACAGGGGCTATTGGCCAAAAACATTCAGTACTTC
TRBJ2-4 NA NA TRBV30 CAWSGGLAKNIQYF TGTGCCTGGAGTGGGGGCTTAGCCAAAAACATTCAGTACTTC
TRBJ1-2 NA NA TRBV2 CATPTVRGYTF TGTGCCACCCCGACAGTTCGCGGCTACACCTTC
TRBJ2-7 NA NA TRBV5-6 CASSLVAAPYEQYF TGTGCCAGCAGCTTGGTAGCGGCTCCCTACGAGCAGTACTTC
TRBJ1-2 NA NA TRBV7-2 CASSGPEYGYTF TGTGCCAGCAGCGGGCCCGAATATGGCTACACCTTC
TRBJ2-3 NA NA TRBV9 CASSVAGGRSTDTQYF TGTGCCAGCAGCGTAGCGGGGGGCCGAAGCACAGATACGCAGTATTTT
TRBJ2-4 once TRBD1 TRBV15 CATSSGDRAIKNIQYF TGTGCCACCAGCTCGGGGGACAGGGCTATAAAAAACATTCAGTACTTC
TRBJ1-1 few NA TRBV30 CAWSVFQANTEAFF TGTGCCTGGAGTGTATTCCAGGCGAACACTGAAGCTTTCTTT
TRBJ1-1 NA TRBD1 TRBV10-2 CASSEGQGSIEAFF TGCGCCAGCAGTGAGGGACAGGGATCCATCGAAGCTTTCTTT
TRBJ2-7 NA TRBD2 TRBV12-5 CASGLGPATSGGSYYEQYF TGTGCTAGTGGTTTGGGGCCCGCCACTTCGGGGGGTTCCTACTACGAGCAGTACTTC
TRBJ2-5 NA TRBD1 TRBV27 CASSRTGIGETQYF TGTGCCAGCAGTCGGACAGGGATTGGAGAGACCCAGTACTTC
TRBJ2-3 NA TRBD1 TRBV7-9 CASSHQTGELTDTQYF TGTGCCAGCAGCCACCAGACAGGGGAGCTTACAGATACGCAGTATTTT
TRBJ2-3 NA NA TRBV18 CASSLLGTDTQYF TGTGCCAGCTCACTCCTAGGCACAGATACGCAGTATTTT
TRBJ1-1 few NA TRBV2 CASSGETVNTEAFF TGTGCCAGCAGTGGTGAGACTGTTAACACTGAAGCTTTCTTT
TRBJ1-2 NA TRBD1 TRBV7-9 CASSYVQGVYGYTF TGTGCCAGCAGCTACGTACAGGGGGTATATGGCTACACCTTC
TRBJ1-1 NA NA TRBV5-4 CASSFTGDRTEAFF TGTGCCAGCAGCTTTACGGGGGATAGGACTGAAGCTTTCTTT
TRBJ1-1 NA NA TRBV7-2 CASSFDSLNTEAFF TGTGCCAGCAGCTTCGACAGTTTGAACACTGAAGCTTTCTTT
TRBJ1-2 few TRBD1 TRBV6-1 CASSHLTGGEGGYTF TGTGCCAGCAGCCACTTAACAGGGGGAGAAGGTGGCTACACCTTC
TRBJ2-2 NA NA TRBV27 CASSGGRELFF TGTGCCAGCAGCGGGGGAAGGGAGCTGTTTTTT
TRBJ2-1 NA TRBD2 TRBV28 CASSLGTSWYNEQFF TGTGCCAGCAGTCTAGGGACTAGCTGGTACAATGAGCAGTTCTTC
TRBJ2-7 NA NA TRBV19 CASSMRVSYEQYF TGTGCCAGTAGTATGCGGGTTTCCTACGAGCAGTACTTC
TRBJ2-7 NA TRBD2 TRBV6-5 CASSLASGSSYEQYF TGTGCCAGCAGTCTAGCAAGCGGGAGTTCCTACGAGCAGTACTTC
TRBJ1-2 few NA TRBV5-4 CASSPQQGEGYTF TGTGCCAGCAGCCCTCAACAGGGAGAAGGCTACACCTTC
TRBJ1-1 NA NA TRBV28 CASIVNDRRAFF TGTGCCAGCATAGTGAACGACAGGCGAGCTTTCTTT
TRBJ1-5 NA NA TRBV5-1 CASSLFPTGPRGQPQHF TGCGCCAGCAGCTTGTTCCCTACAGGGCCCCGAGGGCAGCCCCAGCATTTT
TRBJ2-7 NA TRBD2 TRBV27 CTSSLLGGFFYEQYF TGTACCAGCAGTTTGTTGGGGGGGTTTTTCTACGAGCAGTACTTC
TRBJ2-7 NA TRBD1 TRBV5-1 CASSLAWDSPNYEQYF TGCGCCAGCAGCTTGGCATGGGACAGTCCCAACTACGAGCAGTACTTC
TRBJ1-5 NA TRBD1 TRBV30 CAWSVQGDQPQHF TGTGCCTGGAGTGTACAGGGGGATCAGCCCCAGCATTTT
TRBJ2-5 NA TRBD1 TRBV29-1 CSGKDRGSQETQYF TGCAGCGGGAAGGACAGGGGGTCCCAAGAGACCCAGTACTTC
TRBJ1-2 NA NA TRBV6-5 CASSYSRTDFYGYTF TGTGCCAGCAGTTACTCTAGGACAGACTTCTATGGCTACACCTTC
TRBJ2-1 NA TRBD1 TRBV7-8 CASSLGQGYNEQFF TGTGCCAGCAGCTTAGGACAGGGGTACAATGAGCAGTTCTTC
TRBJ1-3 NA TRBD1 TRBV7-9 CASSYGQGSGNTIYF TGTGCCAGCAGCTATGGACAGGGCTCTGGAAACACCATATATTTT
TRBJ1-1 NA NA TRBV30 CAWSVTGQGYTEAFF TGTGCCTGGAGTGTAACGGGGCAGGGGTACACTGAAGCTTTCTTT
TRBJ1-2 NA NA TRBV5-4 CASSLAQGRVYGYTF TGTGCCAGCAGCTTGGCGCAGGGGAGGGTGTATGGCTACACCTTC
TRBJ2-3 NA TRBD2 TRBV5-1 CASSLTGTSRDTQYF TGCGCCAGCAGCTTGACAGGGACTAGCAGAGATACGCAGTATTTT
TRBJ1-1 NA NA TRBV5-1 CASSLATGSTEAFF TGCGCCAGCAGCTTGGCGACAGGCAGCACTGAAGCTTTCTTT
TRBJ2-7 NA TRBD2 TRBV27 CASRRTSASSYEQYF TGTGCCAGCAGAAGGACTAGCGCGAGCTCCTACGAGCAGTACTTC
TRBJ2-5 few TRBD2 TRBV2 CASSGGGGAPGETQYF TGTGCCAGCAGTGGGGGCGGGGGGGCCCCCGGAGAGACCCAGTACTTC
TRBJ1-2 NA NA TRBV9 CASSVGGSNYGYTF TGTGCCAGCAGCGTTGGAGGATCTAACTATGGCTACACCTTC
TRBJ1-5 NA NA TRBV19 CASSMDSSNQPQHF TGTGCCAGTAGTATGGACAGTAGCAATCAGCCCCAGCATTTT